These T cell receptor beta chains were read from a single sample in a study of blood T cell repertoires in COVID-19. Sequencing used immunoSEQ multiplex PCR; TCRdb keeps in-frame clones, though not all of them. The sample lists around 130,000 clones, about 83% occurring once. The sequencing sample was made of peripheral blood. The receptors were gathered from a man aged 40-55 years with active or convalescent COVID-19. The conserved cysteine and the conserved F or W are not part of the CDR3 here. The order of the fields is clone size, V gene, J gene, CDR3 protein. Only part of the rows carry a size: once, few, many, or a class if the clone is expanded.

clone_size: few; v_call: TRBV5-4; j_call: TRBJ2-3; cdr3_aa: ASSLGSGGSDTQY
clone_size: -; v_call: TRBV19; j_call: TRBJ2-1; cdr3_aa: ASSIDPSGANEQF
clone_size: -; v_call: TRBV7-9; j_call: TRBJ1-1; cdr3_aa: ASSRGQGRTEAF
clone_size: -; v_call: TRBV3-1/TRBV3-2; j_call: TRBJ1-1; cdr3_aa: ASSAQGNTEAF
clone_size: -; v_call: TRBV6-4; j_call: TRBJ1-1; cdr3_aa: ASSPEGGTEAF
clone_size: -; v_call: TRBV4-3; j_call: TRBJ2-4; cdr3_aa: ASSQVTSGTDLAKNIQY
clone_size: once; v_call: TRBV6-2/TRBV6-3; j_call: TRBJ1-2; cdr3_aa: ASSPYWGRRIEGYT
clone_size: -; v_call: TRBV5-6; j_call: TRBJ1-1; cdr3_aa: ASSLPAGPGTEAF
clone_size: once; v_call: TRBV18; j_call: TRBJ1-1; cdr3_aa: ASSPVISQAF
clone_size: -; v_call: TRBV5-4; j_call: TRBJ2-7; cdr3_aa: ASSFGGVRDEQY
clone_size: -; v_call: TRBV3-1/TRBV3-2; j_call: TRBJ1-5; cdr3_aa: ASSQTVNQPQH
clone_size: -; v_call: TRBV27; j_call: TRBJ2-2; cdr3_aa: ASSQRQANANTGELF
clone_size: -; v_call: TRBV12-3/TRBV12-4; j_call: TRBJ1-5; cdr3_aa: ASLKAGNQPQH
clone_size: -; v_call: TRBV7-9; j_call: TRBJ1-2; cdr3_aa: ASSLPLTGNYGYT
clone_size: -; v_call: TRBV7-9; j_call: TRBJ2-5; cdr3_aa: ASSLVEGPGETQY
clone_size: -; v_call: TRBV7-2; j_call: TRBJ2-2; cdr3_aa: ASRETGGIGELF
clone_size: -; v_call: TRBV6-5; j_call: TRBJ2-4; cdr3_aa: ASSPQGLLNIQY
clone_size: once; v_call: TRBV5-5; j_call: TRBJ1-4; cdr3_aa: ASSLRTVTNEKLF
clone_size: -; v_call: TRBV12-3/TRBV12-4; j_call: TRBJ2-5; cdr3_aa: ASSLSGGETQY
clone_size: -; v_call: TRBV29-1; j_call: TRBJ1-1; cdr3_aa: SGGTTNTEAF
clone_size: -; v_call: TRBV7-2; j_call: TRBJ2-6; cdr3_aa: ASSASRVGANVLT
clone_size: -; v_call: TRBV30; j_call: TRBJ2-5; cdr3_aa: AWSLGLAGGGKTQY
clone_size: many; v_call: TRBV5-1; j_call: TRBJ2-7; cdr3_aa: ASSNRGAYEQY
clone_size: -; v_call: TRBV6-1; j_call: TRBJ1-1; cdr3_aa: ASSEGGTNTEAF
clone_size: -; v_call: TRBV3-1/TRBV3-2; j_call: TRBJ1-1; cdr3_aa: ASTLDSNTEAF
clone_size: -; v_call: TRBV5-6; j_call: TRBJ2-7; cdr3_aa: ASSFQMTGGSGEQY
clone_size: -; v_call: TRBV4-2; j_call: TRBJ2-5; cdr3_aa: ASSQGSGALFQETQY
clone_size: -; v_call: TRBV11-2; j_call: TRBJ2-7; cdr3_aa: ASGPQGYEQY
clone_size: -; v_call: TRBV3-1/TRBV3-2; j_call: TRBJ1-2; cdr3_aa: ASSQGPYGYT
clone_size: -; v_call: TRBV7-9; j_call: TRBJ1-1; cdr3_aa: ASSSHRGEKATEAF
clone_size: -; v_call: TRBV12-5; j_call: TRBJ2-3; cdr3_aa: ASGFMTGGSDTQY
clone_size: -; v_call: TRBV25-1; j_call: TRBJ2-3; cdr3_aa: ASSFRTSGGTTDTQY
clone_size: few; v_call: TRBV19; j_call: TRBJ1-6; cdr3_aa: ASSRSGTGDSYNSPLH
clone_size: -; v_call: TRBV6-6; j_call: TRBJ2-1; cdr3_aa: ASSLGLAGGISNEQF
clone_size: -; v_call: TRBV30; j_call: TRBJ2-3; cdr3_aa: ACNTGYSTDTQY
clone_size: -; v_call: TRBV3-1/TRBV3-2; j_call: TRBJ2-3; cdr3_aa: ASSPTGGTSTDTQY
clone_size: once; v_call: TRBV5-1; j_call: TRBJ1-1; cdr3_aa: ASSLGDRNTEAF
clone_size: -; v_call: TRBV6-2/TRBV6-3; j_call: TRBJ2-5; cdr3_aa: ASSYPGSGEETQY
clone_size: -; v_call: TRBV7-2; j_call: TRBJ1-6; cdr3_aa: ASSLAGGVSPLH
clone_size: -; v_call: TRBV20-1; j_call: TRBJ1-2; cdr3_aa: SGKSGSGYT
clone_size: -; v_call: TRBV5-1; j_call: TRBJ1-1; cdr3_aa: ASSEARNTEAF
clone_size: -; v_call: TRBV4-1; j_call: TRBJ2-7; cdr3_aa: ASSQDGSGSYEQY
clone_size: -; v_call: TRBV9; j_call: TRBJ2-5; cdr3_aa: ASSAQSGTGGETQY
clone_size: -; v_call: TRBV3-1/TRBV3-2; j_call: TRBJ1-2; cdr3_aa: ASSQRGYNYGYT
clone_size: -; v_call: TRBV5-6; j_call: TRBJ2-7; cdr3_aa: ASSLVDTIRGEQY
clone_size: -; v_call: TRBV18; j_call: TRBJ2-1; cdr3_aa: ASSPLGGDNEQF
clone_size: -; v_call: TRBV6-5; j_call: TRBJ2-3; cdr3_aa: ASSVLAGTDTQY
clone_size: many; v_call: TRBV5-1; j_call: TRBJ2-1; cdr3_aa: ASSSEPGQGGYNEQF
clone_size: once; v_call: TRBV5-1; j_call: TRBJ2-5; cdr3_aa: ASSLGGQGQGTQY
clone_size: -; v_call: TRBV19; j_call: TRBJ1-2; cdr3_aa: ASSPDTFYGYT
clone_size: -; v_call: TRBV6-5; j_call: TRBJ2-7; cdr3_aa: ASTRDRAGEQY
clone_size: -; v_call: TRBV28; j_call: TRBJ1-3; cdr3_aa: ASGGYGGNTIY
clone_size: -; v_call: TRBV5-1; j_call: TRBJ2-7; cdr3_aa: ASSQLSGGTSIYEQY
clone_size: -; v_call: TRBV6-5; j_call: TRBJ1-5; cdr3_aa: ASRAGASNQPQH
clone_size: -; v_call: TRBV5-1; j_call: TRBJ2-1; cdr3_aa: ASRRASGGQDEQF
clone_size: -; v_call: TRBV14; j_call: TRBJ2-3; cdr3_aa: ASSPLSWADDTQY
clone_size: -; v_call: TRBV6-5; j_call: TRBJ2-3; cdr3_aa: ASSPRADTQY
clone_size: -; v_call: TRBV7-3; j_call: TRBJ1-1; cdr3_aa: ASSPTQGLGLAF
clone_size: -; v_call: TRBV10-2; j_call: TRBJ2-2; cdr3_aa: ASRDRGNTGELF